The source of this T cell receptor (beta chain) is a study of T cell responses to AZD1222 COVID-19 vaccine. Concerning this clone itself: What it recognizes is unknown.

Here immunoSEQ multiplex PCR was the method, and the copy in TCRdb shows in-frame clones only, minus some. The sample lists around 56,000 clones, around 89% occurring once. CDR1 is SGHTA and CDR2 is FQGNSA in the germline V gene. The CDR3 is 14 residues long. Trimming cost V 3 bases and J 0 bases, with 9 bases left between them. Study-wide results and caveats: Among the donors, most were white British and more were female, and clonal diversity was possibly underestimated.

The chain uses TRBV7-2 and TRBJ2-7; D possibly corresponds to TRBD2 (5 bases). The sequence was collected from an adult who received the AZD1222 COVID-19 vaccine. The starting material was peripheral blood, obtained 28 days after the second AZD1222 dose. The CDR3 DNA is TGTGCCAGCAGCTTGCCGGGGTTCTCCTACGAGCAGTACTTC. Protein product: CASSLPGFSYEQYF. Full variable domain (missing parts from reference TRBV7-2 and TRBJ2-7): GAGVSQSPSNKVTEKGKDVELRCDPISGHTALYWYRQSLGQGLEFLIYFQGNSAPDKSGLPSDRFSAERTGGSVSTLTIQRTQQEDSAVYLCASSLPGFSYEQYFGPGTRLTVT.